This T cell receptor beta chain stems from a study of T cell responses to AZD1222 COVID-19 vaccine. Overall study results and limits: Recipients of two AZD1222 doses showed rising Spike-specific TCR breadth and depth. Clonal diversity was possibly underestimated; the donors were predominantly white British and more often female. With dominance at 160-218 and 743-854, vaccine-associated CD4 TCRs spanned spike. Only a handful of people who got AZD1222 tested seropositive at baseline.

The table came from immunoSEQ multiplex PCR; TCRdb's copy has only in-frame clones and leaves some out. This sample has approximately 200,000 clones, with around 87% found just once. Germline CDR1 is SGHNT and CDR2 is YENEEA. The CDR3 contains 12 residues. Trimming took 3 bases from V and 9 from J, leaving 9 bases between them. In regard to this clone: What it recognizes is unknown.

This sequence originates from an adult in good health. The V gene is TRBV11-3, the J gene TRBJ2-1, with a tentative D call TRBD1 (5 bases). This material consisted of peripheral blood, taken on day 0 of MenACWY control vaccination. CDR3 DNA sequence: TGTGCCAGCAGCTTGGAAAGGGGTGAGCAGTTCTTC. It codes for CASSLERGEQFF. Supplemented by reference TRBV11-3 and TRBJ2-1, the full variable domain reads EAGVVQSPRYKIIEKKQPVAFWCNPISGHNTLYWYLQNLGQGPELLIRYENEEAVDDSQLPKDRFSAERLKGVDSTLKIQPAELGDSAVYLCASSLERGEQFFGPGTRLTVL.